This T cell receptor beta chain was obtained from a study of blood T cell repertoires in COVID-19. Study at large: The United States, Italy and Spain supplied acute and convalescent COVID-19 samples. T cells, B-cell-depleted T cells, or PBMCs supplied cDNA or gDNA.

In the original analysis: Scientists estimated how many nucleated cells there were by amplifying reference gene primers. The method was immunoSEQ multiplex PCR; TCRdb's version includes in-frame clones alone and lacks a portion of them. The D gene and trimming were derived from the DNA, and the V and J assignments and clone size from that table. The table lists some 200,000 clones, around 84% of them singletons. The CDR3 covers 16 residues. The V gene's germline CDR1 is SGHKS and CDR2 YYEKEE (reference sequence). Trimming took off 0 bases at V and 2 bases at J, with 12 bases between the two ends. What was sequenced was peripheral blood. The sequence was obtained from a man aged 30 to 39 with active or convalescent COVID-19. The J gene is TRBJ1-3, the V gene TRBV5-5; D may be TRBD1 (6 bases). CDR3 coding DNA: TGTGCCAGCAGCTTGGGTCGGGGGGCCACTGGAAACACCATATATTTT. Translated: CASSLGRGATGNTIYF.